This TCR beta chain was retrieved from a study of Graves' ophthalmopathy and Graves' hyperthyroidism. Germline lookup yields CDR1 DFQATT and CDR2 SNEGSKA (reference sequence). V lost 3 bases to trimming and J lost 4 bases, with 18 bases between them. The CDR3 has 16 amino acids. The table lists this clonotype with many counts. RNA transcripts served as template for amplifying TCR beta CDR3 sequences. The library came from an HTBI-primed first-round RT-PCR and a second-round multiplex PCR. Using its own MiXCR run on the multiplex PCR reads, TCRdb lists one record per CDR3 protein. Here the sample spans roughly 420,000 distinct CDR3 sequences, roughly 20% being singletons. Clinical symptoms, serum thyroxine, TRAb, thyroid ultrasound and orbital computed tomography formed the basis of diagnosis.

This receptor was identified in a woman aged 18-29 years with stable Graves' hyperthyroidism. Sequences were obtained from peripheral blood. V is TRBV20-1 and J is TRBJ2-2, with D possibly matching TRBD1 (6 bases). CDR3 sequence (DNA): TGCAGTGCTAGGGACAGACAGGTCTCCTTCACCGGGGAGCTGTTTTTT. The encoded protein is CSARDRQVSFTGELFF.